Listed below are T cell receptor beta chains from one sample, sequenced in a study of yellow fever vaccine responses in identical twins. TCRdb recomputed calls from the RT-PCR reads with MiXCR, one row per CDR3 protein. The top ten hold about 1.8% of the sample, which has approximately 15,000 distinct CDR3 sequences, around 80% seen once. Sequencing was performed on T cells from blood (PBMCs), unsorted or a sorted subset (not recorded which), taken before or after yellow fever vaccination (not recorded which). All receptors derive from a young woman who received the yellow fever vaccine. Both conserved end residues are part of each CDR3. D genes are given only for firm matches. For some rows the clone size is stated as once, few or many, or as a class when expanded; others skip it.

size,V,D,J,DNA,CDR3
-,TRBV15,TRBD1,TRBJ1-5,TGTGCCACCAGCAGGGACAGGGGGAGCAATCAGCCCCAGCATTTT,CATSRDRGSNQPQHF
-,TRBV27,-,TRBJ2-7,TGTGCCAGCAGTTTGCCCTCTGGACGGTCCTACGAGCAGTACTTC,CASSLPSGRSYEQYF
-,TRBV3-1,-,TRBJ2-5,TGTGCCAGCAGCCAGGGGCAAGAGACCCAGTACTTC,CASSQGQETQYF
-,TRBV7-1,-,TRBJ1-2,TGTGCCAGCAGCTCAACAGGGTCGGTCGGTGGCTACACCTTC,CASSSTGSVGGYTF
-,TRBV5-5,-,TRBJ2-2,TGTGCCAGCAGCTTGGGCCCAGATACGAACACCGGGGAGCTGTTTTTT,CASSLGPDTNTGELFF
-,TRBV10-1,-,TRBJ1-6,TGCGCCAGCAGTCCAGACAGGTCCCCCAGCTCCTATAATTCACCCCTCCACTTT,CASSPDRSPSSYNSPLHF
-,TRBV11-2,TRBD2,TRBJ2-5,TGTGCCAGCAAACTAGCGGGGCAAGAGACCCAGTACTTC,CASKLAGQETQYF
-,TRBV6-5,-,TRBJ1-1,TGTGCCAGCAGTTATAGTGGGGGCGCGAACACTGAAGCTTTCTTT,CASSYSGGANTEAFF
once,TRBV4-2,TRBD2,TRBJ2-3,TGTGCCAGCAGCCTCCTGGCTAGCGGGAGGCCCACAGATACGCAGTATTTT,CASSLLASGRPTDTQYF
-,TRBV11-2,-,TRBJ2-7,TGTGCCAGCAGCTTAGTCAGGGTTTACGAGCAGTACTTC,CASSLVRVYEQYF
-,TRBV4-3,-,TRBJ1-4,TGCGCCAGCAGCCAAGCCAGGACAGCAACTAATGAAAAACTGTTTTTT,CASSQARTATNEKLFF
-,TRBV11-2,-,TRBJ2-3,TGTGCCAGCAGCTTCACTTGGACAGATACGCAGTATTTT,CASSFTWTDTQYF
-,TRBV29-1,TRBD1,TRBJ2-7,TGCAGCGTTGAGGGACAGGGCTACGAGCAGTACTTC,CSVEGQGYEQYF
-,TRBV28,-,TRBJ1-4,TGTGCCAGCACCGATGACAGGCCGGAAAAACTGTTTTTT,CASTDDRPEKLFF
-,TRBV6-5,TRBD1,TRBJ2-7,TGTGCCAGCAGTTACTCCGGACAGGGTACCTACGAGCAGTACTTC,CASSYSGQGTYEQYF
-,TRBV3-1,TRBD2,TRBJ2-7,TGTGCCAGCAGCCATTGGGGGACTAGCGACCCCTACGAGCAGTACTTC,CASSHWGTSDPYEQYF
-,TRBV5-4,-,TRBJ2-7,TGTGCCAGCAGCTTGGGGCGGGACAACTACGAGCAGTACTTC,CASSLGRDNYEQYF
once,TRBV10-2,-,TRBJ1-1,TGCGCCAGCAGCCGGACGGCCATGAACACTGAAGCTTTCTTT,CASSRTAMNTEAFF
-,TRBV18,TRBD2,TRBJ2-7,TGTGCCAGCTCACCACCGTCGGGGGGGGCGCAGGAGCAGTACTTC,CASSPPSGGAQEQYF
-,TRBV10-3,-,TRBJ2-7,TGTGCCTTCAGCCCTCTTCCGGGAAATACCTACGAGCAGTACTTC,CAFSPLPGNTYEQYF
-,TRBV12-1,-,TRBJ2-3,TGTGCCAGCAGCTCGAGGACAGGAGGCACAGATACGCAGTATTTT,CASSSRTGGTDTQYF
-,TRBV12-3/TRBV12-4,-,TRBJ2-7,TGTGCCAGCAGTCGGCAAGCTCGCGAGCAGTACTTC,CASSRQAREQYF
-,TRBV18,-,TRBJ2-1,TGTGCCAGCTCGGATAGGAGGGTATCCTACAATGAGCAGTTCTTC,CASSDRRVSYNEQFF
-,TRBV20-1,TRBD2,TRBJ2-3,TGCAGTGCTAGAGTGGGGTCTAGCGGGGGCCTCGATACGCAGTATTTT,CSARVGSSGGLDTQYF
-,TRBV5-1,-,TRBJ2-1,TGCGCCAGCAGCTTCAGCGATGAGCAGTTCTTC,CASSFSDEQFF
-,TRBV7-6,-,TRBJ1-2,TGTGCCAGCAGCTCGACCGGGGACCAGAGTGGCTACACCTTC,CASSSTGDQSGYTF
-,TRBV6-5,-,TRBJ2-5,TGTGCCAGCAGTTACCCCGCGGTTGGCGTTGAGACCCAGTACTTC,CASSYPAVGVETQYF
-,TRBV7-9,TRBD2,TRBJ2-1,TGTGCCAGCAGCGATAGCGGGGACCTATACAATGAGCAGTTCTTC,CASSDSGDLYNEQFF
once,TRBV29-1,-,TRBJ1-2,TGCAGCGCCCCTAGCCAGGGCGGTGGCGACACCTTC,CSAPSQGGGDTF
-,TRBV7-6,TRBD2,TRBJ2-1,TGTGCCAGCAGCTTAGATGCGGGGGGGCCCAGTCAGGTCTCCTACAATGAGCAGTTCTTC,CASSLDAGGPSQVSYNEQFF
-,TRBV29-1,-,TRBJ2-3,TGCAGCGTTGCCAGATCAGATACGCAGTATTTT,CSVARSDTQYF
-,TRBV10-3,-,TRBJ1-2,TGTGCCATCAGTGAGGTCACAGGGCTAGGCTACACCTTC,CAISEVTGLGYTF
-,TRBV6-2/TRBV6-3,-,TRBJ2-7,TGTGCCAGCAGTTACGGGGGCCTGGAGACGGAGCAGTACTTC,CASSYGGLETEQYF
-,TRBV7-2,TRBD1,TRBJ2-1,TGTGCCAGCAGACAGACAGGGCCCCATGAGCAGTTCTTC,CASRQTGPHEQFF
medium-sized,TRBV28,-,TRBJ2-7,TGTGCCAGCAGCGGGACCGTCTACGAGCAGTACTTC,CASSGTVYEQYF
-,TRBV18,-,TRBJ2-5,TGTGCCAGCTCACCGGAACTTTATGGGGGAGAGACCCAGTACTTC,CASSPELYGGETQYF
-,TRBV20-1,-,TRBJ2-1,TGCAGTGCCCCGCCGACTGCCTCCTACAATGAGCAGTTCTTC,CSAPPTASYNEQFF
-,TRBV13,-,TRBJ2-7,TGTGCCAGCTATATTGACAGGAAACCTTACGAGCAGTACTTC,CASYIDRKPYEQYF
-,TRBV10-3,TRBD2,TRBJ2-7,TGTGCCATCAGTGAGGAGGTGCGGGAGTCCTACGAGCAGTACTTC,CAISEEVRESYEQYF
-,TRBV6-5,-,TRBJ2-5,TGTGCCAGCAGTTACTCGGGGCTCCAAGAGACCCAGTACTTC,CASSYSGLQETQYF
-,TRBV29-1,TRBD2,TRBJ2-1,TGCAGCGTTGAAAAGTTATCGGCGGGAGTGAATGAGCAGTTCTTC,CSVEKLSAGVNEQFF
-,TRBV11-2,-,TRBJ2-7,TGTGCCAGCAGCTTCTTCCAAGGACCCGGCTACGAGCAGTACTTC,CASSFFQGPGYEQYF
few,TRBV7-3,-,TRBJ2-1,TGTGCCAGCAGCCCCGCCCCAGACAGAAACAATGAGCAGTTCTTC,CASSPAPDRNNEQFF
-,TRBV10-1,TRBD2,TRBJ2-1,TGCGCCAGGGAAGCGGGATCCTACAATGAGCAGTTCTTC,CAREAGSYNEQFF
-,TRBV29-1,-,TRBJ2-1,TGCAGCGTTGACGACTTTCTCTACAATGAGCAGTTCTTC,CSVDDFLYNEQFF
-,TRBV11-1,-,TRBJ1-1,TGTGCCAGCAGCTTAGAGGGAGCGAACACTGAAGCTTTCTTT,CASSLEGANTEAFF
once,TRBV18,-,TRBJ2-4,TGTGCCAGCTCAGCGCCCGTTAATCTAGCCAAAAACATTCAGTACTTC,CASSAPVNLAKNIQYF
-,TRBV2,TRBD2,TRBJ2-1,TGTGCCAGCAGTGTCGCGGGAGGGACCAATGAGCAGTTCTTC,CASSVAGGTNEQFF
once,TRBV11-1,TRBD2,TRBJ2-3,TGTGCCAGCAGCTTAGCATCTAGCGGGGGTAGCACAGATACGCAGTATTTT,CASSLASSGGSTDTQYF
-,TRBV12-3/TRBV12-4,TRBD2,TRBJ2-1,TGTGCCAGCAGCCCGACTAGCCGGCCCGCCAATGAGCAGTTCTTC,CASSPTSRPANEQFF
few,TRBV19,-,TRBJ1-1,TGTGCCAGTAGTACACAGGGGAACACTGAAGCTTTCTTT,CASSTQGNTEAFF
few,TRBV7-2,-,TRBJ2-7,TGTGCCAGCAGCTTAGCGGAGTACGAGCAGTACTTC,CASSLAEYEQYF
-,TRBV12-3/TRBV12-4,-,TRBJ2-6,TGTGCCAGCAGTTTGCAGGGTTCTGCTGCCAACGTCCTGACTTTC,CASSLQGSAANVLTF
once,TRBV7-7,-,TRBJ2-5,TGTGCTAGCAGCTTGGGGGAAGAAGGGACCCAGTACTTC,CASSLGEEGTQYF
-,TRBV2,-,TRBJ2-3,TGTGCCAGCAGGTCGGACAACACAGATACGCAGTATTTT,CASRSDNTDTQYF
-,TRBV4-2,-,TRBJ2-7,TGTGCCAGCAGCCGGACATCTTACGAGCAGTACTTC,CASSRTSYEQYF
-,TRBV2,-,TRBJ2-1,TGTGCCAGCAGTGAGATTGTAGGGAGATCATACAATGAGCAGTTCTTC,CASSEIVGRSYNEQFF
-,TRBV11-2,-,TRBJ2-4,TGTGCCAGCAGCCCGTCATCTCTACACGCCAAAAACATTCAGTACTTC,CASSPSSLHAKNIQYF
-,TRBV7-8,-,TRBJ2-7,TGTGCCAGCAGCTTAGTACCAGGGAGCCACGAGCAGTACTTC,CASSLVPGSHEQYF
-,TRBV12-3/TRBV12-4,-,TRBJ1-2,TGTGCCAGCAGACAGGGTAGTGATGGCTACACCTTC,CASRQGSDGYTF